These 7 T cell receptor beta chains originate from one sample sequenced in a study of T cell responses to AZD1222 COVID-19 vaccine. Assay used: immunoSEQ multiplex PCR; TCRdb lists only in-frame clones, some missing. This table has about 120,000 clones, around nine tenths appearing once. Specimen: peripheral blood, collected on day 0 of AZD1222 vaccination. These receptors originate from an adult in good health.

The chain combines TRBV19 with TRBJ2-5; maybe TRBD2 (6 bases). The CDR3 has 13 residues. The V end lost 3 bases, the J end lost 2 bases, and 7 bases lay between the germline ends. Germline V gene sequence: CDR1 LNHDA, CDR2 SQIVND (reference sequence). CDR3 DNA sequence: TGTGCCAGTAGTATTGGGGGGCAAGAGACCCAGTACTTC. It yields the protein CASSIGGQETQYF.

This clone has only one observation. The J gene is TRBJ2-2, the V gene TRBV15; 11 bases match TRBD1. The CDR3 extends over 17 amino acids. Germline loops: CDR1 LNHNV, CDR2 YYDKDF (reference sequence). Trimming cost V 1 base and J 4 bases; bases outside gene matches: 5. The CDR3 region is CATSRGWGQGVTGELFF. As DNA, the CDR3 is TGTGCCACCAGCAGAGGCTGGGGACAGGGGGTCACCGGGGAGCTGTTTTTT.

The J gene is TRBJ2-1, the V gene TRBV7-2; possibly TRBD2 for D (5 bases). With 4 bases removed from V and 0 bases from J, the gap between germline ends came to 10 bases. The V gene's germline CDR1 is SGHTA and CDR2 FQGNSA. The CDR3 sequence is 15 residues long. The CDR3 reads CASSWTGNSYNEQFF. The DNA for the CDR3 is TGTGCCAGCAGCTGGACTGGGAACTCCTACAATGAGCAGTTCTTC. Variable domain in full (rest from reference TRBV7-2 and TRBJ2-1): GAGVSQSPSNKVTEKGKDVELRCDPISGHTALYWYRQSLGQGLEFLIYFQGNSAPDKSGLPSDRFSAERTGGSVSTLTIQRTQQEDSAVYLCASSWTGNSYNEQFFGPGTRLTVL.

The chain has TRBV7-2 and TRBJ1-6, with D possibly TRBD1 on 5 matching bases. CDR1 and CDR2 (germline): SGHTA, FQGNSA. V was cut by 8 bases and J by 3 bases, with 14 bases left in between. The CDR3 has 15 residues. The CDR3: CASERGPGYNSPLHF. The DNA of the CDR3 is TGTGCCAGCGAGCGGGGCCCCGGCTATAATTCACCCCTCCACTTT. The full variable domain, with the rest looked up from reference TRBV7-2 and TRBJ1-6, is GAGVSQSPSNKVTEKGKDVELRCDPISGHTALYWYRQSLGQGLEFLIYFQGNSAPDKSGLPSDRFSAERTGGSVSTLTIQRTQQEDSAVYLCASERGPGYNSPLHFGNGTRLTVT.

Points on this clone: Other DNA sequences in the same sample also yield this CDR3. CDR3 in amino acids: CASSRNTEAFF. CDR3 coding DNA: TGTGCCAGCAGTAGAAACACTGAAGCTTTCTTT. The rearrangement links TRBV6-5 to TRBJ1-1; D remains unclear. V lost 5 bases to trimming and J lost 2 bases, with 3 bases between them. The CDR3 is 11 amino acids. The germline V gene has CDR1 MNHEY and CDR2 SVGAGI.

The genes are TRBV27 and TRBJ1-6; no definite D call. The V end lost 8 bases, the J end lost 6 bases, and 17 bases lay between the germline ends. The germline gives CDR1 MNHEY, CDR2 SMNVEV (reference sequence). There are 15 residues in the CDR3. Written as DNA, the CDR3 is TGTGCCAGCGCCCGTTTTGGAGGGATTAATTCACCCCTCCACTTT. It specifies CASARFGGINSPLHF.

The gene calls are TRBV5-6 and TRBJ1-2; possible D gene TRBD1, 6 bases. The CDR3 totals 14 residues. Germline CDR1 is SGHDT and CDR2 is YYEEEE. Trimming cost V 0 bases and J 8 bases, with 14 bases left between them. Here the CDR3 DNA reads TGTGCCAGCAGCTTGGGGTGGGGGCTGACAGGCTACACCTTC. It is translated as CASSLGWGLTGYTF.